This passage covers 10 T cell receptor beta chains from one sample sequenced in a study of molecular identifiers for immune sequencing clone quantification. One entry per CDR3 protein, called by TCRdb with MiXCR from the PCR reads. The sample contains a few hundred thousand distinct CDR3 sequences, 24% of which appear only once. The sequenced material came from naive CD8+ T cells from blood, with Jurkat cell RNA spiked in. The subset: FACS-sorted CD8+CD4-CCR7+CD45RA+ naive T cells. These receptors were taken from a human donor in good health. Some libraries in this study had Jurkat cell RNA spiked in.

Turning to this clonotype: A much larger clone sits a single nucleotide away, making a read error possible. The chain joins TRBV24-1 to TRBJ2-3, with D unresolved. The CDR3 contains 13 residues. V lost 3 bases, J lost 2 bases, and 5 bases lay in between. Germline values: CDR1 KGHDR, CDR2 SFDVKD. DNA for the CDR3: TGTGCCACCAGTGATAACTACACAGATACGCAGTATTTT. Amino acids: CATSDNYTDTQYF.

This clonotype was detected only a few times. The chain links TRBV6-8 to TRBJ1-5; maybe TRBD1 (6 bases). Per germline, CDR1 MNHGY and CDR2 SAAAGT. There are 16 residues in the CDR3. V was cut by 7 bases and J by 0 bases, with 16 bases left in between. The CDR3 is CASTSPDRNSNQPQHF. The DNA of the CDR3 is TGTGCCAGCACCTCCCCCGACAGGAATAGCAATCAGCCCCAGCATTTT.

This clonotype occurred many times. The chain has TRBV5-6 and TRBJ1-5; 7 nucleotides line up with TRBD1. V was clipped by 3 bases and J by 0 bases; unmatched bases: 6. In germline, CDR1 is SGHDT, CDR2 YYEEEE. The CDR3 totals 16 residues. The CDR3 sequence is CASSSGQENSNQPQHF. The DNA of the CDR3 is TGTGCCAGCAGCTCCGGACAGGAGAATAGCAATCAGCCCCAGCATTTT.

This clonotype came up a few times. The V gene is TRBV19, the J gene TRBJ1-5, with unresolved D. Trimming shortened V by 3 bases and J by 0 bases, and 12 bases separated the two germline ends. This CDR3 region has 16 residues. Germline loops: CDR1 LNHDA, CDR2 SQIVND (reference sequence). The CDR3 nucleotides read TGTGCCAGTAGTATTTTCGGAGGGTATAGCAATCAGCCCCAGCATTTT. It translates to CASSIFGGYSNQPQHF.

Only a few counts were recorded for this clonotype. The CDR3 protein is CASSEIGGGNEQYF. In DNA, the CDR3 is TGTGCCAGCAGTGAGATTGGTGGGGGAAACGAGCAGTACTTC. V and J are TRBV2 and TRBJ2-7; tentatively, D is TRBD1 or TRBD2 (5 bases each). The CDR3 loop spans 14 amino acids. Trimming cost V 3 bases and J 5 bases, with 14 bases left between them. Germline V gene data show CDR1 as SNHLY and CDR2 as FYNNEI.

This chain connects TRBV13 to TRBJ2-7, with 7 bases aligning to TRBD2. J was trimmed by 0 bases and V by 4 bases; bases with no gene match: 12. The germline V gene encodes CDR1 PRHDT and CDR2 FYEKMQ (reference sequence). This CDR3 spans 17 amino acids. CDR3 bases: TGTGCCAGCAGCTACCAGTCGGGGGGTAGGGCCTCCTACGAGCAGTACTTC. The encoded protein is CASSYQSGGRASYEQYF.

Concerning this clonotype itself: This may arise from a read error, as a much more abundant clone is one base away. The chain recombines TRBV7-3 with TRBJ2-2, with a possible D match to TRBD2 (5 bases). This CDR3 contains 13 residues. Germline-derived CDR1 and CDR2 are SGHTA and FQGTGA. CDR3: CASSSDSSGELVF. The CDR3 DNA follows: TGTGCCAGCAGCTCCGACTCATCCGGGGAGCTGGTTTTT.

The sample holds a few counts of this clonotype. The chain joins TRBV7-6 to TRBJ2-1; D is ambiguous. The CDR3 totals 15 residues. Trimming removed 6 bases from V and 8 bases from J, with 20 bases in between. Germline values: CDR1 SGHVS, CDR2 FNYEAQ. CDR3 loop: CASSPAGGVGDEQFF. Written as DNA, the CDR3 is TGTGCCAGCAGTCCGGCAGGTGGGGTAGGTGATGAGCAGTTCTTC.

This clonotype came up many times. J is TRBJ2-7 and V is TRBV20-1; tentatively, D is TRBD1 (6 bases). Germline lookup yields CDR1 DFQATT and CDR2 SNEGSKA (reference sequence). The germline V and J ends were trimmed by 5 bases and 3 bases, with 20 bases remaining between them. The CDR3 is 15 residues long. The CDR3 protein is CSAHDGTQPDYEQYF. CDR3 sequence (DNA): TGCAGTGCTCATGACGGGACACAACCAGACTACGAGCAGTACTTC.

This clonotype was seen ten or more times. The gene calls are TRBV6-5 and TRBJ2-3; 8 positions agree with TRBD2. The germline V gene encodes CDR1 MNHEY and CDR2 SVGAGI. The CDR3 is made up of 14 amino acids. V lost 6 bases and J lost 4; bases outside the gene matches: 6. The CDR3: CASSPGGRADTQYF. CDR3 DNA: TGTGCCAGCAGCCCGGGGGGGAGGGCAGATACGCAGTATTTT.